This is a list of T cell receptor beta chains from one sample in a study of OX40 agonist ivuxolimab in advanced cancers. Assay: immunoSEQ multiplex PCR; the TCRdb copy retains only in-frame clones and omits some. The sample holds 55,000 to 75,000 clones, roughly 85% seen once. Source: CD4+ or CD8+ T cells sorted from blood, taken in a trial of the OX40 agonist ivuxolimab. These receptors were collected from an adult with an advanced solid tumor such as melanoma, head and neck, liver or kidney cancer. The CDR3 runs from the conserved cysteine through the conserved F or W. The D gene is left open where the match is weak. Rows give clone size only sometimes, using once, few, many, or a class for an expanded clone.

d_call	cdr3_length	j_call	clone_size	v_call	cdr3_aa	cdr3_nt
.	13	TRBJ2-1	few	TRBV4-3	CASSPHSYNEQFF	TGCGCCAGCAGCCCGCATAGCTACAATGAGCAGTTCTTC
.	15	TRBJ1-2	.	TRBV11-2	CASSLDRGGSYGYTF	TGTGCCAGCAGCTTAGATCGGGGCGGCTCGTATGGCTACACCTTC
.	13	TRBJ1-6	.	TRBV7-8	CASSYTGNSPLHF	TGTGCCAGCAGCTATACAGGGAATTCACCCCTCCACTTT
.	14	TRBJ1-1	.	TRBV9	CARQKGGGGTEAFF	TGTGCCAGACAAAAGGGAGGCGGAGGCACTGAAGCTTTCTTT
.	15	TRBJ1-2	.	TRBV5-4	CASSLGLGTNYGYTF	TGTGCCAGCAGCTTGGGTCTCGGGACTAACTATGGCTACACCTTC
.	12	TRBJ1-2	.	TRBV19	CASSEEGYGYTF	TGTGCCAGTAGTGAGGAGGGGTATGGCTACACCTTC
.	15	TRBJ2-2	.	TRBV6-5	CASSATGGDTGELFF	TGTGCCAGCAGTGCTACAGGGGGGGACACCGGGGAGCTGTTTTTT
.	14	TRBJ1-2	few	TRBV5-1	CASSPDGGLEGYTF	TGCGCCAGCAGCCCGGATGGTGGCCTAGAGGGCTACACCTTC
TRBD2	16	TRBJ2-5	.	TRBV9	CASSVELEAGAETQYF	TGTGCCAGCAGCGTAGAGCTTGAAGCGGGGGCTGAGACCCAGTACTTC
TRBD1	16	TRBJ2-1	few	TRBV7-9	CASSVRGQITYNEQFF	TGTGCCAGCAGCGTAAGGGGACAGATTACCTACAATGAGCAGTTCTTC
.	14	TRBJ2-7	.	TRBV27	CASRILAGTYEQYF	TGTGCCAGCAGGATTCTTGCGGGAACCTACGAGCAGTACTTC
.	15	TRBJ2-1	.	TRBV27	CASAGTESVFNEQFF	TGTGCCTCGGCGGGGACCGAATCGGTATTCAATGAGCAGTTCTTC
.	14	TRBJ1-1	.	TRBV6-1	CASSPGPGSTEAFF	TGTGCCAGCAGCCCCGGGCCGGGAAGCACTGAAGCTTTCTTT
.	14	TRBJ1-4	.	TRBV19	CASSMQNSNEKLFF	TGTGCCAGTAGTATGCAGAACTCTAATGAAAAACTGTTTTTT
TRBD1	12	TRBJ1-2	.	TRBV7-2	CASSQDRDGYTF	TGTGCCAGCAGTCAAGACAGGGATGGCTACACCTTC
.	13	TRBJ2-7	.	TRBV6-5	CASRDQGSYEQYF	TGTGCCAGCAGAGATCAGGGTTCCTACGAGCAGTACTTC
.	15	TRBJ2-5	.	TRBV4-1	CASSQGVAGPETQYF	TGCGCCAGCAGCCAAGGTGTCGCAGGTCCAGAGACCCAGTACTTC
.	16	TRBJ1-6	.	TRBV11-2	CASSASAGVRNSPLHF	TGTGCCAGCAGCGCTTCAGCGGGGGTGAGGAATTCACCCCTCCACTTT
TRBD1	15	TRBJ2-2	.	TRBV7-2	CASSPGQGGTGELFF	TGTGCCAGCAGCCCCGGACAGGGAGGCACCGGGGAGCTGTTTTTT
.	19	TRBJ2-5	.	TRBV12-5	CASGYTPDGTHRGWETQYF	TGTGCTAGTGGTTATACCCCCGACGGTACCCATAGGGGGTGGGAGACCCAGTACTTC
.	15	TRBJ1-6	.	TRBV28	CASTEMRGHNSPLHF	TGTGCCAGCACGGAAATGCGCGGACATAATTCGCCCCTCCACTTT
.	15	TRBJ2-7	.	TRBV10-3	CAISESGPLPYEQYF	TGTGCCATCAGTGAGTCAGGCCCGCTTCCCTACGAGCAGTACTTC
TRBD2	15	TRBJ2-1	.	TRBV19	CASSQATSGGGPQFF	TGTGCCAGTAGTCAGGCGACTAGCGGAGGGGGTCCGCAGTTCTTC
.	14	TRBJ2-3	.	TRBV9	CASSVDPRTDTQYF	TGTGCCAGCAGCGTAGACCCTCGGACAGATACGCAGTATTTT
.	15	TRBJ2-5	.	TRBV5-4	CASRFWGRPGETQYF	TGTGCCAGCAGGTTCTGGGGCAGGCCGGGTGAGACCCAGTACTTC
.	14	TRBJ1-1	.	TRBV7-2	CASSPRGGDTEAFF	TGTGCCAGCAGCCCCCGGGGGGGGGACACTGAAGCTTTCTTT
TRBD1	16	TRBJ2-5	.	TRBV12-5	CASGLVMTGGLETQYF	TGTGCTAGTGGTTTGGTAATGACAGGGGGCCTCGAGACCCAGTACTTC
TRBD1	13	TRBJ1-4	.	TRBV7-9	CASSGQGGEKLFF	TGTGCCAGCAGCGGACAGGGCGGTGAAAAACTGTTTTTT
TRBD1	13	TRBJ1-3	.	TRBV2	CASSAGGGNTIYF	TGTGCCAGCAGTGCAGGGGGTGGAAACACCATATATTTT
.	14	TRBJ1-1	.	TRBV7-9	CASSLGLLNTEAFF	TGTGCCAGCAGCTTAGGACTGCTGAACACTGAAGCTTTCTTT
.	13	TRBJ2-7	few	TRBV5-1	CASQEGGLNEQYF	TGCGCCAGCCAGGAGGGGGGACTAAACGAGCAGTACTTC
TRBD2	17	TRBJ2-1	.	TRBV5-1	CASSISSGTSSYNEQFF	TGCGCCAGCAGTATATCGAGCGGGACTAGCTCCTACAATGAGCAGTTCTTC
TRBD1	13	TRBJ1-2	.	TRBV30	CAWRGGTAYGYTF	TGTGCCTGGAGGGGAGGGACAGCCTATGGCTACACCTTC
TRBD1	14	TRBJ1-6	.	TRBV2	CASSERDRNSPLHF	TGTGCCAGCAGTGAACGGGACAGAAATTCACCCCTCCACTTT
TRBD1	14	TRBJ2-7	.	TRBV6-6	CASSPTGQGYEQYF	TGTGCCAGCAGTCCGACGGGACAGGGTTACGAGCAGTACTTC
.	12	TRBJ2-2	.	TRBV7-8	CASSLGSGELFF	TGTGCCAGCAGCTTAGGATCAGGGGAGCTGTTTTTT
TRBD1	14	TRBJ1-1	.	TRBV12-5	CASGLTGGLREAFF	TGTGCTAGTGGTTTGACAGGGGGCTTGCGTGAAGCTTTCTTT
TRBD1	12	TRBJ2-3	.	TRBV29-1	CSSGQGTDTQYF	TGCAGCTCTGGACAGGGAACAGATACGCAGTATTTT
TRBD2	16	TRBJ2-1	.	TRBV7-8	CASSSLAASGRFEQFF	TGTGCCAGCAGCTCACTCGCGGCTAGCGGGAGGTTTGAGCAGTTCTTC
TRBD2	19	TRBJ2-1	few	TRBV9	CASSQGLARPGTSYNEQFF	TGTGCCAGCAGCCAGGGACTAGCTCGTCCAGGTACCTCCTACAATGAGCAGTTCTTC
.	15	TRBJ2-5	.	TRBV2	CASSGGTSDSETQYF	TGTGCCAGCAGCGGCGGGACATCCGATAGCGAGACCCAGTACTTC
.	19	TRBJ2-1	.	TRBV7-9	CASSLAIGTAGTSYNEQFF	TGTGCCAGCAGCTTAGCGATAGGGACAGCCGGGACTTCGTACAATGAGCAGTTCTTC
TRBD2	16	TRBJ2-5	.	TRBV9	CASSRTGLAGQETQYF	TGTGCCAGCAGCAGAACGGGACTAGCGGGCCAAGAGACCCAGTACTTC
.	10	TRBJ1-4	.	TRBV20-1	CRDSPGKLFF	TGCAGAGATTCCCCAGGGAAACTGTTTTTT
.	14	TRBJ1-1	.	TRBV19	CASSIGGWATEAFF	TGTGCCAGTAGTATAGGCGGGTGGGCCACTGAAGCTTTCTTT
.	14	TRBJ1-5	.	TRBV18	CASSPTDSNQPQHF	TGTGCCAGCTCACCCACGGATAGCAATCAGCCCCAGCATTTT
.	15	TRBJ1-2	.	TRBV7-2	CASTKDSHHRRGYTF	TGTGCCAGCACCAAAGACAGTCACCACCGTCGTGGCTACACCTTC
TRBD1	15	TRBJ2-6	.	TRBV13	CASSARGPGANVLTF	TGTGCCAGCAGCGCTAGGGGGCCTGGGGCCAACGTCCTGACTTTC
TRBD2	17	TRBJ2-1	.	TRBV18	CASSRTTKSGGRNEQFF	TGTGCCAGCTCACGAACGACTAAGAGCGGGGGTAGGAATGAGCAGTTCTTC